This entry concerns a single T cell receptor (beta chain). Its antigen is as yet unknown. This entry comes from a study of cytomegalovirus exposure and HLA in healthy donors. Study in general: About 84% of roughly 430 genotyped donors fell in the Caucasian-associated ancestry cluster.

Looked up from germline, CDR1 is MNHNS and CDR2 is SASEGT. Trimming shortened V by 8 bases and J by 2 bases, and 12 bases separated the two germline ends. CDR3 length: 13 residues. Overall study findings and caveats: Most observed TCR sequences were rare, whereas some public TCRs were detected in many donors.

PCR employed 60 Vbeta and 13 Jbeta primers. The table came from immunoSEQ multiplex PCR; TCRdb's copy has only in-frame clones and leaves some out. Of about 190,000 clones listed, over 70% are singletons. The clonotype originates from a man in his forties in good health and CMV-seropositive. Material: PBMCs. The J gene is TRBJ1-1, the V gene TRBV6-1; D call uncertain. This chain's CDR3 is CASQTPFNTEAFF. In DNA, the CDR3 is TGTGCCAGCCAGACTCCTTTTAACACTGAAGCTTTCTTT.